This T cell receptor (beta chain) was captured in a study of identifying expanded T cells in peripheral blood. Findings of the study overall: Variance in clone template counts between two-week samples significantly increased with total template count across all healthy donors. Technical replicates showed 0.9 to 1.5 changed clones; two weeks roughly 16; four weeks 19.

In germline, CDR1 is SEHNR, CDR2 FQNEAQ (reference sequence). V lost 1 base and J lost 0, with 9 bases in between. The CDR3 is made up of 16 amino acids. The table came from immunoSEQ multiplex PCR; TCRdb's copy has only in-frame clones and leaves some out. The sample holds about 130,000 clones, around 88% seen once. Healthy donors had no documented immune events, such as infections, while sampled. The table lists this clone with a count of one. Its specificity is not known. This sequence joins TRBV7-9 and TRBJ1-4; no definite D call. The sequenced sample consisted of blood. The TCR was taken from a person aged 18 to 75 in good health. The chain's CDR3 is CASSLGPGATNEKLFF. The CDR3 nucleotides read TGTGCCAGCAGCTTAGGTCCTGGCGCAACTAATGAAAAACTGTTTTTT.